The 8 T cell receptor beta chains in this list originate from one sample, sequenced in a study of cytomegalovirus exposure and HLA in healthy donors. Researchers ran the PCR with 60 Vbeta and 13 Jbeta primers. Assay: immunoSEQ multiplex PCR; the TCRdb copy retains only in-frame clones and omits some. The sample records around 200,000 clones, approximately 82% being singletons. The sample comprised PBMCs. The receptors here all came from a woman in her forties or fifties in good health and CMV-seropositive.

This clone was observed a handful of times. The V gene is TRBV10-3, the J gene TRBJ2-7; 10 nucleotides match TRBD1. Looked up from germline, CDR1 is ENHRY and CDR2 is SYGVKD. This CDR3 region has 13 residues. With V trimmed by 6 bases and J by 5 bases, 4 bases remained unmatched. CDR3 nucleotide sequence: TGTGCCATCAGCGGGACAGGGGAGGACGAGCAGTACTTC. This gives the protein CAISGTGEDEQYF.

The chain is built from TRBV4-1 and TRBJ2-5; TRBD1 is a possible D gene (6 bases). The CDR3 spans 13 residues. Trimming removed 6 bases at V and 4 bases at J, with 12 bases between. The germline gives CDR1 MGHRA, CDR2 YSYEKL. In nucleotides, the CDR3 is TGCGCCAGCAGGGGAATAGGGGGAGAGACCCAGTACTTC. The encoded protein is CASRGIGGETQYF.

CDR3 in DNA: TGTGCCAGCAGTCGAGACAGGGCCGGGAGTGAAGCTTTCTTT. Residues: CASSRDRAGSEAFF. The rearrangement joins TRBV2 to TRBJ1-1, with TRBD1 identical over 7 bases. CDR1 and CDR2 (germline): SNHLY, FYNNEI. V was clipped by 5 bases and J by 7 bases; unmatched bases: 10. The CDR3 extends over 14 amino acids.

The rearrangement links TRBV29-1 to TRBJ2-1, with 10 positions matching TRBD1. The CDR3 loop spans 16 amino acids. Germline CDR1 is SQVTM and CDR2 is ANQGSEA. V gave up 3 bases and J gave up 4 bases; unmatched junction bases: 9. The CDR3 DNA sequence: TGCAGCGTTGAGTTGGCCGGGACAGGGGCATACAATGAGCAGTTCTTC. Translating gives CSVELAGTGAYNEQFF.

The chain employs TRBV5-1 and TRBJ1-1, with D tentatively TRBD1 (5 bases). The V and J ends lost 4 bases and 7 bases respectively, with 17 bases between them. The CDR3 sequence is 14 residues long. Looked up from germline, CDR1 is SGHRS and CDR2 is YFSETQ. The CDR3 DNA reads TGCGCCAGCAGCCCGGAAGGGGTGGTGGGTGAAGCTTTCTTT. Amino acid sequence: CASSPEGVVGEAFF. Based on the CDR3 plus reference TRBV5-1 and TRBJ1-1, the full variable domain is KAGVTQTPRYLIKTRGQQVTLSCSPISGHRSVSWYQQTPGQGLQFLFEYFSETQRNKGNFPGRFSGRQFSNSRSEMNVSTLELGDSALYLCASSPEGVVGEAFFGQGTRLTVV.

CDR3 sequence: CASSERQINQPQHF. Here the CDR3 DNA reads TGTGCCAGCAGTGAAAGACAAATCAATCAGCCCCAGCATTTT. V gene TRBV2 combines with J gene TRBJ1-5, with D unclear. The CDR3 spans 14 residues. Germline CDR1 and CDR2: SNHLY and FYNNEI. With 2 bases removed from V and 3 bases from J, the gap between germline ends came to 8 bases.

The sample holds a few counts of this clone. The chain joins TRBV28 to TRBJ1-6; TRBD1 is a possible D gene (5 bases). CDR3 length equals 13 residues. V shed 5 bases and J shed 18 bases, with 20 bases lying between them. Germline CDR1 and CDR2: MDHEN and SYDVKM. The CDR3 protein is CASSPSDTRLAHF. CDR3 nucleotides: TGTGCCAGCAGTCCGTCGGACACCCGGCTGGCCCACTTT. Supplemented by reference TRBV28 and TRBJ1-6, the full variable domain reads DVKVTQSSRYLVKRTGEKVFLECVQDMDHENMFWYRQDPGLGLRLIYFSYDVKMKEKGDIPEGYSVSREKKERFSLILESASTNQTSMYLCASSPSDTRLAHFGNGTRLTVT.

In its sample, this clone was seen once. CDR3 amino acids: CASTSREGVGTQYF. DNA for the CDR3: TGTGCCAGCACCAGCCGCGAAGGGGTAGGGACCCAGTACTTC. The chain joins TRBV7-9 to TRBJ2-5; D is perhaps TRBD1 (5 bases). V lost 7 bases and J lost 7, with 19 bases in between. Germline V lookup: CDR1 SEHNR, CDR2 FQNEAQ (reference sequence). CDR3 length: 14 residues.